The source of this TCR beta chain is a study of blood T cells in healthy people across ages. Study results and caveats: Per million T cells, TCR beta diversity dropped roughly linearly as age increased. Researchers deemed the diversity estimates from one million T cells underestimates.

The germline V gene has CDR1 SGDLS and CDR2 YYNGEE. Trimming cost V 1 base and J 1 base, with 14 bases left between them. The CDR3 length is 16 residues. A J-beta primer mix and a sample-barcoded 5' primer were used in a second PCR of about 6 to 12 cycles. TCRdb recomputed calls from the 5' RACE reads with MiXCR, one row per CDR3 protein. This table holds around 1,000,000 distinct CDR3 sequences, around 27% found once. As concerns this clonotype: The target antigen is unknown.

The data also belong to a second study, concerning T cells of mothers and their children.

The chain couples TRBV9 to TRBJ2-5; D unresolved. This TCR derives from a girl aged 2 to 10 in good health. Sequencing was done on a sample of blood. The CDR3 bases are TGTGCCAGCAGCGTAATCCCAAACCACAGCCAAGAGACCCAGTACTTC. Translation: CASSVIPNHSQETQYF. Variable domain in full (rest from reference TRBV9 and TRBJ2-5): DSGVTQTPKHLITATGQRVTLRCSPRSGDLSVYWYQQSLDQGLQFLIQYYNGEERAKGNILERFSAQQFPDLHSELNLSSLELGDSALYFCASSVIPNHSQETQYFGPGTRLLVL.